This passage covers 10 T cell receptor beta chains from one sample sequenced in a study of brain T cells in children with intractable seizures. The table came from immunoSEQ multiplex PCR; TCRdb's copy has only in-frame clones and leaves some out. The table lists under 150,000 clones, 94% of them singletons. The sample in question was peripheral blood, obtained at surgery. The source is a boy younger than two with hemimegalencephaly and intractable seizures.

The chain uses TRBV5-1 and TRBJ1-1; perhaps TRBD1 as D (5 bases). The CDR3 length is 15 residues. The V gene's germline CDR1 is SGHRS and CDR2 YFSETQ. The V end was cut by 0 bases, the J end by 4 bases, with 13 bases between. CDR3 DNA: TGCGCCAGCAGCTTGGTGGGGGGTTTGGGCACTGAAGCTTTCTTT. It translates to CASSLVGGLGTEAFF.

V gene TRBV24-1 combines with J gene TRBJ2-2, with 7 bases lining up with TRBD1. The V gene end was trimmed by 4 bases and the J gene end by 10 bases; junction bases not matched to a gene: 11. CDR1 is KGHDR, CDR2 SFDVKD, per germline. CDR3 length: 15 residues. The DNA for the CDR3 is TGTGCCACCAGTGACCCTCATACAGGGGTAGAGGAGCTGTTTTTT. Its translation is CATSDPHTGVEELFF.

This chain joins TRBV3-1 (or the pseudogene TRBV3-2) and TRBJ1-1; 8 nucleotides align to TRBD1. Germline CDR1 reads LGHDT; CDR2 reads YNNKEL (reference sequence). V dropped 2 bases and J dropped 1; count of bases not matched to a gene: 3. CDR3 size: 15 residues. CDR3 residues: CASSQRGQENTEAFF. Here the CDR3 DNA reads TGTGCCAGCAGCCAAAGGGGACAGGAGAACACTGAAGCTTTCTTT.

The V call is TRBV10-3, the J call TRBJ2-2; D is uncertain. Germline CDR1 and CDR2: ENHRY and SYGVKD. Trimming stripped 2 bases from V and 4 bases from J, with 5 bases between. CDR3 length: 13 residues. Written as DNA, the CDR3 is TGTGCCATCAGTGAGGTCCGCACCGGGGAGCTGTTTTTT. This sequence encodes CAISEVRTGELFF.

Only one count was recorded for this clone. CDR3 residues: CASRLQGLGYGYTF. In DNA, the CDR3 is TGTGCCAGCAGGTTACAGGGGTTGGGGTATGGCTACACCTTC. The chain combines TRBV28 with TRBJ1-2; 7 positions match TRBD1. The trim removed 6 bases at V and 5 bases at J, leaving 9 bases unmatched. Germline assignment: CDR1 MDHEN and CDR2 SYDVKM. The CDR3 totals 14 residues.

This chain connects TRBV7-3 to TRBJ2-1, with 7 bases fitting TRBD2. Germline trimming cut 5 bases from V and 7 bases from J; bases unmatched to any gene: 8. The CDR3 runs 14 residues. Germline loops: CDR1 SGHTA, CDR2 FQGTGA. The CDR3: CASSSAGGRNEQFF. The CDR3 DNA is TGTGCCAGCAGCAGCGCCGGGGGGAGGAATGAGCAGTTCTTC.

This clone was observed a few times. The chain couples TRBV28 to TRBJ2-7; 7 bases line up with TRBD2. The CDR3 is made up of 12 amino acids. Germline V lookup: CDR1 MDHEN, CDR2 SYDVKM. V was clipped by 2 bases and J by 5 bases; unmatched bases: 0. This CDR3 is CASSLAGDEQYF. In DNA, the CDR3 is TGTGCCAGCAGTTTAGCGGGAGACGAGCAGTACTTC.

The rearrangement uses TRBV20-1 and TRBJ2-7, with D perhaps TRBD1 or TRBD2 (5 bases each). This CDR3 is 11 amino acids long. Germline assignment: CDR1 DFQATT and CDR2 SNEGSKA (reference sequence). The germline V and J ends were trimmed by 5 bases and 7 bases, with 12 bases remaining between them. The CDR3 bases are TGCAGTGCTGGGACGCGGGTGGAGCAGTACTTC. Encoded protein: CSAGTRVEQYF.

This rearrangement joins TRBV29-1 to TRBJ2-5; TRBD1 might be the D (7 bases). The CDR3 spans 13 residues. Trimming pared 7 bases from V and 2 bases from J, leaving 14 bases between. The germline CDR1 and CDR2 sequences are SQVTM and ANQGSEA. In DNA, the CDR3 is TGCAGCGCTTGGCGGGGACAGCAAGAGACCCAGTACTTC. It specifies CSAWRGQQETQYF.

The rearrangement links TRBV28 to TRBJ2-7; D not certain. The ends were cut back, 3 bases at V and 3 bases at J, with 18 bases in the middle. Germline V gives CDR1 MDHEN, CDR2 SYDVKM. The CDR3 spans 16 residues. This CDR3 is CASSFSLQSEDYEQYF. The CDR3 bases are TGTGCCAGCAGTTTCTCCTTACAGTCGGAAGACTACGAGCAGTACTTC.